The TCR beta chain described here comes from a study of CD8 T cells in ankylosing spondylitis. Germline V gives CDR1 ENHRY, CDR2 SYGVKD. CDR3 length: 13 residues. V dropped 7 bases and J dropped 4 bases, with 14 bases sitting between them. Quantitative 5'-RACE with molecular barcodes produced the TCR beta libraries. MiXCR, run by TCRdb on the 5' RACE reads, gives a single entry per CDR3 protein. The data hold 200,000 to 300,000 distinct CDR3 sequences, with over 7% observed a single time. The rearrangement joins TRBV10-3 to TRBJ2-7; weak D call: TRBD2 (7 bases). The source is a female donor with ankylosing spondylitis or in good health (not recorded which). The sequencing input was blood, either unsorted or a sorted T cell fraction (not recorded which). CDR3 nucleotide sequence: TGTGCCATCAAAGGGGGGGGTGGATACGAGCAGTACTTC. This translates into CAIKGGGGYEQYF.